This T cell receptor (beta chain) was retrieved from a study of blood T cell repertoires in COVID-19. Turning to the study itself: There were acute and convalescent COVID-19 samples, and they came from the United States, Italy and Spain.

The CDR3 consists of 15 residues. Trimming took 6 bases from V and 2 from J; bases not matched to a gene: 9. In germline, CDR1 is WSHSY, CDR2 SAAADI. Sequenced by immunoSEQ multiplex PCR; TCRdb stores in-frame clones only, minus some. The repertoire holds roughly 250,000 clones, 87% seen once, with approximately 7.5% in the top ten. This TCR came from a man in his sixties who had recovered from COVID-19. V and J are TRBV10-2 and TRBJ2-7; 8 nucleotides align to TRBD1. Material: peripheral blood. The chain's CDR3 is CASRETGGSAYEQYF. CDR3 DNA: TGCGCCAGCAGGGAAACAGGGGGAAGCGCCTACGAGCAGTACTTC.